This T cell receptor beta chain derives from a study of T and B cells in COVID-19 patients. Whole-study context: Blood was sampled from COVID-19 patients who were either actively infected or recovered. Of more than 19 active-infection patients, over 9 were critically ill with mechanical ventilation or extracorporeal membrane oxygenation. Findings and limits, study-wide: Patients with COVID-19 reportedly showed strongly skewed T cell receptor beta variable and joining gene usage.

On this clonotype itself: Its antigen is as yet unknown.

BIOMED2 TRB-A/B primer pools were used in multiplex TRB PCR. TCRdb reanalysed the multiplex PCR reads using MiXCR and keeps one entry per CDR3 protein. This table has 15,000 to 20,000 distinct CDR3 sequences, just over 35% appearing once. J gave up 3 bases and V 4 bases, and 6 bases lay outside the gene matches. Germline loops: CDR1 MNHEY, CDR2 SVGEGT. There are 14 residues in the CDR3. From blood, about 240-550 ng of genomic DNA served as TRB template. This TCR was sampled from a human donor with active COVID-19. J is TRBJ2-7 and V is TRBV6-2 or TRBV6-3, with 7 bases fitting TRBD2. Sequences were obtained from blood. The CDR3 spells CASSFLTGGYEQYF. The CDR3 DNA sequence: TGTGCCAGCAGTTTCCTTACGGGGGGCTACGAGCAGTACTTC.